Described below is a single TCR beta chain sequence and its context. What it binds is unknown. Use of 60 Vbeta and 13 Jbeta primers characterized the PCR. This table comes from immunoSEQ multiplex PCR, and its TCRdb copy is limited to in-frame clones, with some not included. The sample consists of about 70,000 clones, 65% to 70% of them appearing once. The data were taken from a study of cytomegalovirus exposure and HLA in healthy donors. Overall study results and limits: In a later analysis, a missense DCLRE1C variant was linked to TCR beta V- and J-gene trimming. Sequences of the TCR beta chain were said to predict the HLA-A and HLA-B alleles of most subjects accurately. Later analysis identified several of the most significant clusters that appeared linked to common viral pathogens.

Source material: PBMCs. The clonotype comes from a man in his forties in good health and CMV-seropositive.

The CDR3: CASSPYRGQNEQYF. CDR3 in DNA: TGTGCCAGCAGCCCCTACAGGGGGCAGAACGAGCAGTACTTC. The V and J genes are TRBV7-2 and TRBJ2-7; 9 bases line up with TRBD1. Germline CDR1 SGHTA, CDR2 FQGNSA. CDR3 length: 14 amino acids. J gave up 5 bases and V 5 bases, and 7 bases lay outside the gene matches.